These 24 T cell receptor beta chains share one sample of origin, sequenced in a study of T cells after yellow fever vaccination. Using its own MiXCR run on the 5' RACE reads, TCRdb lists one record per CDR3 protein. This table has more than 200,000 distinct CDR3 sequences, about 3.7% appearing once. Sequences were derived from PBMCs, sampled 15 days after the yellow fever booster vaccination. The receptors shown here come from a man in his late teens or twenties who received the YFV17D yellow fever vaccine.

This clonotype was counted ten times or more. The chain carries TRBV7-6 and TRBJ2-7; the D is unclear. Trimming took 2 bases from V and 6 from J, leaving 20 bases between them. Germline lookup yields CDR1 SGHVS and CDR2 FNYEAQ. This CDR3 comprises 16 residues. In DNA, the CDR3 is TGTGCCAGCAGCTTAAGGCCCGCGATTGTGATGGGCGAGCAGTACTTC. This sequence encodes CASSLRPAIVMGEQYF.

This sequence joins TRBV13 and TRBJ2-3; 12 nucleotides agree with TRBD2. Germline values: CDR1 PRHDT, CDR2 FYEKMQ (reference sequence). Unmatched junction bases numbered 5, after V lost 2 bases and J lost 2 bases. This CDR3 is built from 17 residues. The CDR3 reads CASSLPPSGGATDTQYF. The CDR3 DNA sequence: TGTGCCAGCAGCTTACCTCCTAGCGGGGGGGCCACAGATACGCAGTATTTT.

This clonotype was recorded at least ten times. The rearrangement uses TRBV7-8 and TRBJ2-1; no clear D. Germline V CDR1 and CDR2: SGHVS, FQNEAQ. The CDR3 spans 11 residues. V lost 7 bases to trimming and J lost 5 bases, with 6 bases between them. CDR3 residues: CASIGNNEQFF. In nucleotides, the CDR3 is TGTGCCAGCATAGGGAACAATGAGCAGTTCTTC.

This chain connects TRBV12-3 or TRBV12-4 to TRBJ2-7; 9 nucleotides line up with TRBD1. This CDR3 spans 15 amino acids. The junction had 6 bases not matched to a gene; V was cut back by 2 bases and J by 4 bases. CDR3 in amino acids: CASSLYRGRLYEQYF. The CDR3 DNA reads TGTGCCAGCAGTTTATACAGGGGGCGCTTATACGAGCAGTACTTC.

There are a few counts of this clonotype. A single base separates this from a much larger clone, so it may be a read error. The chain employs TRBV11-3 and TRBJ2-1; TRBD2 matches at 10 bases. The CDR3 spans 15 residues. CDR1 and CDR2 from the germline V gene are SGHNT and YENEEA. CDR3 nucleotide sequence: TGTGCCAGCAGCTTAACTAGCGGGGCCTACTATGAGCAGTTCTTC. Translated, it gives CASSLTSGAYYEQFF.

This clonotype was counted ten times or more. The chain employs TRBV20-1 and TRBJ1-2; D unclear. Per the germline V gene, CDR1 is DFQATT and CDR2 is SNEGSKA (reference sequence). V was trimmed by 5 bases and J by 10 bases, leaving 11 bases between them. There are 10 residues in the CDR3. This CDR3 reads CSAGGRDYTF. The CDR3 coding sequence is TGCAGTGCTGGAGGGCGGGACTACACCTTC.

This clonotype was detected ten times or more. The V and J genes are TRBV13 and TRBJ2-2, with 14 bases matching TRBD2. The germline V gene encodes CDR1 PRHDT and CDR2 FYEKMQ (reference sequence). V was clipped by 5 bases and J by 5 bases; unmatched bases: 4. The CDR3 length is 16 residues. CDR3 protein: CASSEGTSGGTGELFF. Written as DNA, the CDR3 is TGTGCCAGCAGCGAAGGGACTAGCGGGGGAACCGGGGAGCTGTTTTTT.

This clonotype was seen ten or more times. The chain carries TRBV7-3 and TRBJ2-2; TRBD1 matches at 9 bases. The CDR3 sequence is 14 residues long. Trimming removed 6 bases from V and 7 bases from J; junction bases left unmatched: 6. Germline lookup yields CDR1 SGHTA and CDR2 FQGTGA. CDR3 sequence reads: CASRRTGAGGELFF. As DNA, the CDR3 is TGTGCCAGCAGGAGGACAGGGGCCGGCGGGGAGCTGTTTTTT.

This clonotype was found many times. This CDR3 is CASSLNRGANTEAFF. The CDR3 DNA reads TGTGCCAGCAGCTTGAACAGGGGCGCGAACACTGAAGCTTTCTTT. V is TRBV5-4 and J is TRBJ1-1, with TRBD1 matching 7 bases. Germline V gives CDR1 SGHNT, CDR2 YYREEE (reference sequence). This CDR3 comprises 15 residues. Germline trimming cut 1 base from V and 1 base from J; bases unmatched to any gene: 4.

This clonotype has ten or more counts. The chain uses TRBV5-1 and TRBJ2-7, with D unresolved. In germline, CDR1 is SGHRS, CDR2 YFSETQ. Trimming pared 1 base from V and 5 bases from J, leaving 10 bases between. CDR3 length: 13 residues. The CDR3 protein is CASSLLGRDEQYF. DNA for the CDR3: TGCGCCAGCAGCTTGTTAGGCCGTGACGAGCAGTACTTC.

This clonotype was counted many times. The chain joins TRBV20-1 to TRBJ2-4; no reliable D call. Germline CDR1 is DFQATT and CDR2 is SNEGSKA (reference sequence). The CDR3 has 12 amino acids. V lost 1 base, J lost 5 bases, and 6 bases lay in between. The CDR3 protein is CSARGSENIQYF. As DNA, the CDR3 is TGCAGTGCTAGAGGGAGTGAAAACATTCAGTACTTC.

This clonotype was counted ten times or more. The chain recombines TRBV12-3 or TRBV12-4 with TRBJ1-2, with unresolved D. This CDR3 spans 11 amino acids. Trimming removed 2 bases at V and 8 bases at J, with 6 bases between. CDR3 protein: CASSLRRGYTF. DNA of the CDR3: TGTGCCAGCAGTTTAAGAAGGGGCTACACCTTC.

This clonotype was observed at least ten times. V usage is TRBV9 and J usage is TRBJ1-1; TRBD1 might be the D (6 bases). V dropped 3 bases and J dropped 4 bases, with 13 bases sitting between them. CDR3 length: 14 residues. CDR1 is SGDLS and CDR2 is YYNGEE in the germline V gene. The CDR3 region is CASSGRGAGTEAFF. The CDR3 nucleotides read TGTGCCAGCAGCGGCAGGGGCGCGGGCACTGAAGCTTTCTTT. Drawing the rest from reference TRBV9 and TRBJ1-1, the complete variable domain is DSGVTQTPKHLITATGQRVTLRCSPRSGDLSVYWYQQSLDQGLQFLIQYYNGEERAKGNILERFSAQQFPDLHSELNLSSLELGDSALYFCASSGRGAGTEAFFGQGTRLTVV.

This clonotype was seen ten or more times. This chain links TRBV3-1 with TRBJ1-2, with 7 nucleotides matching TRBD1. Trimming took 6 bases from V and 4 from J; bases not matched to a gene: 8. There are 14 residues in the CDR3. Germline values: CDR1 LGHDT, CDR2 YNNKEL (reference sequence). CDR3 residues: CASRPNRGVYGYTF. The CDR3 DNA reads TGTGCCAGCAGACCTAACAGGGGTGTCTATGGCTACACCTTC. Complete variable domain (other parts from reference TRBV3-1 and TRBJ1-2): DTAVSQTPKYLVTQMGNDKSIKCEQNLGHDTMYWYKQDSKKFLKIMFSYNNKELIINETVPNRFSPKSPDKAHLNLHINSLELGDSAVYFCASRPNRGVYGYTFGSGTRLTVV.

The chain carries TRBV29-1 and TRBJ1-1; D is uncertain. This CDR3 is built from 13 residues. Trimming shortened V by 3 bases and J by 6 bases, and 14 bases separated the two germline ends. Germline values: CDR1 SQVTM, CDR2 ANQGSEA. Written as DNA, the CDR3 is TGCAGCGTTGATTTAAGGATTTCGGCTGAAGCTTTCTTT. It is translated as CSVDLRISAEAFF.

This clonotype was recorded at least ten times. The chain is built from TRBV4-1 and TRBJ2-1, with TRBD2 matching 9 bases. The CDR3 loop spans 17 amino acids. Germline CDR1 and CDR2: MGHRA and YSYEKL. J gave up 2 bases and V 7 bases, and 12 bases lay outside the gene matches. CDR3 sequence: CASTPIAGALPYNEQFF. As DNA, the CDR3 is TGCGCCAGCACCCCCATAGCGGGGGCATTACCCTACAATGAGCAGTTCTTC.

This clonotype appeared a few times. V is TRBV7-9 and J is TRBJ1-1; perhaps TRBD1 as D (5 bases). The CDR3 covers 13 residues. With 1 base removed from V and 3 bases from J, the gap between germline ends came to 6 bases. Per germline, CDR1 SEHNR and CDR2 FQNEAQ (reference sequence). CDR3 sequence (DNA): TGTGCCAGCAGCTTAGTGGGACACACTGAAGCTTTCTTT. It yields the protein CASSLVGHTEAFF.

This clonotype came up many times. The V gene is TRBV7-9, the J gene TRBJ2-7; 13 nucleotides agree with TRBD2. From germline, CDR1 is SEHNR and CDR2 FQNEAQ (reference sequence). The V segment lost 2 bases and the J segment 0 bases; nucleotides outside the gene matches: 4. The CDR3 loop spans 17 amino acids. DNA for the CDR3: TGTGCCAGCAGCTTACCGACTAGCGGGGGGAGCTCCTACGAGCAGTACTTC. It specifies CASSLPTSGGSSYEQYF.

This clonotype has ten or more counts. The chain is built from TRBV7-2 and TRBJ1-1, with D unclear. V shed 5 bases and J shed 2 bases, with 9 bases lying between them. The CDR3 sequence is 13 residues long. Germline V gene sequence: CDR1 SGHTA, CDR2 FQGNSA. CDR3 amino acids: CASSRLYNTEAFF. Here the CDR3 DNA reads TGTGCCAGCAGCCGATTATACAACACTGAAGCTTTCTTT.

This clonotype showed up many times. The chain uses TRBV9 and TRBJ1-2; the match to TRBD1 covers 9 bases. The trim removed 4 bases at V and 4 bases at J, leaving 5 bases unmatched. The CDR3 runs 14 residues. CDR1 is SGDLS, CDR2 YYNGEE, per germline. CDR3 loop: CASSPGQGPYGYTF. In DNA form, the CDR3 reads TGTGCCAGCAGCCCAGGACAGGGGCCCTATGGCTACACCTTC. Full variable domain (missing parts from reference TRBV9 and TRBJ1-2): DSGVTQTPKHLITATGQRVTLRCSPRSGDLSVYWYQQSLDQGLQFLIQYYNGEERAKGNILERFSAQQFPDLHSELNLSSLELGDSALYFCASSPGQGPYGYTFGSGTRLTVV.

The gene calls are TRBV19 and TRBJ2-2; TRBD2 might be the D (6 bases). This CDR3 spans 16 amino acids. Germline CDR1 LNHDA, CDR2 SQIVND (reference sequence). The V and J ends lost 4 bases and 2 bases respectively, with 14 bases between them. CDR3 amino acids: CASSKELAINTGELFF. The CDR3 DNA sequence: TGTGCCAGTAGTAAGGAACTAGCCATTAACACCGGGGAGCTGTTTTTT.

This clonotype was seen repeatedly, ten times or more. The J gene is TRBJ2-2, the V gene TRBV29-1; D ambiguous. CDR1 is SQVTM, CDR2 ANQGSEA, per germline. The ends were cut back, 3 bases at V and 4 bases at J, with 6 bases in the middle. This CDR3 has 12 amino acids. The CDR3 coding sequence is TGCAGCGTTGACCACCCCACCGGGGAGCTGTTTTTT. This codes for CSVDHPTGELFF.

This clonotype occurred many times. The chain couples TRBV4-3 to TRBJ2-7, with 11 nucleotides matching TRBD2. Germline V gives CDR1 LGHNA, CDR2 YSLEER. The CDR3 loop spans 19 amino acids. J lost 2 bases, V lost 1 base, and 13 bases had no gene match. The CDR3 here is CASSQAGWPSGGSTYEQYF. CDR3 DNA: TGCGCCAGCAGCCAAGCTGGGTGGCCTAGCGGGGGGAGCACCTACGAGCAGTACTTC.

Many counts were recorded for this clonotype. V and J are TRBV7-9 and TRBJ2-2, with 13 positions matching TRBD2. The length of the CDR3 is 19 residues. With V trimmed by 5 bases and J by 0 bases, 9 bases remained unmatched. CDR1 SEHNR and CDR2 FQNEAQ come from the germline V gene (reference sequence). The CDR3 DNA reads TGTGCCAGCAGCCACCCCAGACTAGCGGGGGGTACGAACACCGGGGAGCTGTTTTTT. It encodes CASSHPRLAGGTNTGELFF.